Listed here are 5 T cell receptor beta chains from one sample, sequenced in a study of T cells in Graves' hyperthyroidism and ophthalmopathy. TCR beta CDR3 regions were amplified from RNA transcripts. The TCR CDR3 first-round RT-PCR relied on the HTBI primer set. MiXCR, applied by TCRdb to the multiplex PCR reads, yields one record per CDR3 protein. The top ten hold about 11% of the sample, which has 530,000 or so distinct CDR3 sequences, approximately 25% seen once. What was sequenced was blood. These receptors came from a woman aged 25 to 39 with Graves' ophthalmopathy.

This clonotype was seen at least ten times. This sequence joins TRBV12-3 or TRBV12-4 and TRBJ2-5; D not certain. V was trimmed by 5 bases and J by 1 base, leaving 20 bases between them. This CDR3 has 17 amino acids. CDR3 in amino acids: CASSGVLFAGLQETQYF. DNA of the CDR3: TGTGCCAGCAGTGGGGTGTTGTTTGCCGGTCTCCAAGAGACCCAGTACTTC.

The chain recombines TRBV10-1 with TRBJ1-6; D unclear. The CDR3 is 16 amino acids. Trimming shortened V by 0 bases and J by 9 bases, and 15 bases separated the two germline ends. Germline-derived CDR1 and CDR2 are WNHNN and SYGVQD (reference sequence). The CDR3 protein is CASSESGRGVGSPLHF. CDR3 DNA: TGCGCCAGCAGTGAGTCCGGGCGCGGGGTAGGTTCACCCCTCCACTTT.

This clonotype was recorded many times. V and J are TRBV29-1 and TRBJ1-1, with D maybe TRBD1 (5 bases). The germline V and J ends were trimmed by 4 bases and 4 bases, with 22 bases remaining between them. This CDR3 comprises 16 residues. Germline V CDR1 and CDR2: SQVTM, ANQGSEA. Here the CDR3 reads CSVGVWPGGGGTEAFF. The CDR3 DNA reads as TGCAGCGTTGGAGTTTGGCCCGGGGGTGGTGGCACTGAAGCTTTCTTT.

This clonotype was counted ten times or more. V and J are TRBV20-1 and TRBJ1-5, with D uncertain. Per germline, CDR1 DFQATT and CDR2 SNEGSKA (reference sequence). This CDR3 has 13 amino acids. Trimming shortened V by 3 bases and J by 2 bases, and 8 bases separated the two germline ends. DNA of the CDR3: TGCAGTGCTAGTATTTTGGGCAATCAGCCCCAGCATTTT. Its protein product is CSASILGNQPQHF.

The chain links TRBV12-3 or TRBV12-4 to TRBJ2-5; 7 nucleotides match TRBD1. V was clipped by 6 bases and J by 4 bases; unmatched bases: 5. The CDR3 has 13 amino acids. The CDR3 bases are TGTGCCAGCAGGACAGGGCCAGGAGAGACCCAGTACTTC. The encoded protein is CASRTGPGETQYF.